These 18 T cell receptor beta chains were all obtained from the same sample, sequenced in a study of T-cell reconstitution after alpha-beta-depleted transplantation in children. The authors prepared the TCRbeta library with unique molecular identifiers. From the PCR reads, TCRdb called clonotypes with MiXCR, one entry per CDR3 protein. The sample records 350,000 to 500,000 distinct CDR3 sequences, around 46% being singletons. Sequences were derived from PBMCs, sampled before TCRalphabeta/CD19-depleted stem cell transplant. These receptor sequences come from a girl under 10 years old with aplastic anemia, due to receive a stem cell transplant.

There are a few counts of this clonotype. The chain uses TRBV7-2 and TRBJ2-5; D may be TRBD2 (5 bases). The germline CDR1 and CDR2 sequences are SGHTA and FQGNSA. The CDR3 consists of 15 residues. Trimming cost V 4 bases and J 2 bases, with 14 bases left between them. The CDR3 sequence: CASSSVAGPQETQYF. The CDR3, as DNA: TGTGCCAGCAGCTCAGTGGCGGGTCCTCAAGAGACCCAGTACTTC.

The rearrangement uses TRBV12-3 or TRBV12-4 and TRBJ1-1; D gene ambiguous. With 3 bases removed from V and 3 bases from J, the gap between germline ends came to 14 bases. CDR3 length equals 15 residues. CDR3 in amino acids: CASSLHLGSDTEAFF. In DNA, the CDR3 is TGTGCCAGCAGTTTGCATCTAGGGAGCGACACTGAAGCTTTCTTT.

The chain combines TRBV12-3 or TRBV12-4 with TRBJ2-1, with unresolved D. The CDR3 has 17 amino acids. V was trimmed by 1 base and J by 1 base, leaving 14 bases between them. The CDR3 is CASSLDRLGLSYNEQFF. The CDR3 DNA is TGTGCCAGCAGTTTAGATAGGCTAGGTCTATCCTACAATGAGCAGTTCTTC.

This clonotype has only a few counts. The chain combines TRBV3-1 with TRBJ2-3; 15 bases line up with TRBD2. Germline V gene data show CDR1 as LGHDT and CDR2 as YNNKEL (reference sequence). The CDR3 has 17 amino acids. V lost 4 bases, J lost 4 bases, and 6 bases stayed unmatched. The DNA for the CDR3 is TGTGCCAGCAGCCTTTATGGACTAGCGGGAGGGCCAGATACGCAGTATTTT. Its protein product is CASSLYGLAGGPDTQYF.

A few counts support this clonotype. V usage is TRBV6-1 and J usage is TRBJ2-1, with 7 positions matching TRBD1. Germline CDR1 reads MNHNS; CDR2 reads SASEGT. V dropped 5 bases and J dropped 7; count of bases not matched to a gene: 11. The CDR3 is made up of 15 amino acids. CDR3 sequence (DNA): TGTGCCAGCAGTCGTCCGGGACAGAGGGGTAATGAGCAGTTCTTC. This translates into CASSRPGQRGNEQFF.

The rearrangement links TRBV7-2 to TRBJ2-4, with no clear D. Trimming took 1 base from V and 5 from J, leaving 9 bases between them. CDR1 is SGHTA, CDR2 FQGNSA, per germline. The CDR3 loop spans 14 amino acids. The CDR3 here is CASSLGPDQNIQYF. CDR3 in DNA: TGTGCCAGCAGCTTAGGCCCGGACCAAAACATTCAGTACTTC.

This clonotype has a single count. This chain links TRBV29-1 with TRBJ2-3; 8 bases are shared with TRBD2. Trimming cost V 7 bases and J 6 bases; bases outside gene matches: 12. Germline assignment: CDR1 SQVTM and CDR2 ANQGSEA. The CDR3 has 14 residues. The CDR3 here is CSAGLAPRQDTQYF. CDR3 sequence (DNA): TGCAGCGCCGGACTAGCCCCTCGTCAGGATACGCAGTATTTT.

The chain couples TRBV7-2 to TRBJ2-3, with D possibly matching TRBD2 (5 bases). The V gene's germline CDR1 is SGHTA and CDR2 FQGNSA. This CDR3 comprises 14 residues. Trimming stripped 6 bases from V and 4 bases from J, with 14 bases between. This CDR3 reads CASRTLRVSDTQYF. CDR3 DNA sequence: TGTGCCAGCAGGACGCTGCGGGTTTCAGATACGCAGTATTTT.

This clonotype was picked up many times. The chain employs TRBV10-3 and TRBJ2-1; 8 nucleotides line up with TRBD2. CDR1 is ENHRY, CDR2 SYGVKD, per germline. J lost 0 bases, V lost 9 bases, and 4 bases had no gene match. The CDR3 spans 14 residues. CDR3 in DNA: TGTGCCATGGGAAGCGGGAGCTCCTACAATGAGCAGTTCTTC. Protein: CAMGSGSSYNEQFF.

This clonotype was counted ten times or more. The V gene is TRBV4-2, the J gene TRBJ2-7; TRBD1 is a possible D gene (7 bases). The CDR3 totals 16 residues. V lost 1 base and J 0 bases, leaving 13 bases between the germline ends. Germline assignment: CDR1 LGHNA and CDR2 YNFKEQ. As DNA, the CDR3 is TGTGCCAGCAGCCAAGCAGGGGGGACAGACTCCTACGAGCAGTACTTC. This gives the protein CASSQAGGTDSYEQYF.

The chain carries TRBV5-1 and TRBJ1-6; D call uncertain. CDR3 length: 15 amino acids. The germline V gene has CDR1 SGHRS and CDR2 YFSETQ. V lost 4 bases and J 7 bases, leaving 15 bases between the germline ends. The CDR3 region has the DNA TGCGCCAGCAGCGACGCTCCGGGAGGGAATTCACCCCTCCACTTT. Protein product: CASSDAPGGNSPLHF.

The chain links TRBV9 to TRBJ2-2; D remains ambiguous. Germline V gene lookup returns CDR1 SGDLS and CDR2 YYNGEE. This CDR3 comprises 14 residues. Trimming stripped 0 bases from V and 7 bases from J, with 10 bases between. The CDR3 region has the DNA TGTGCCAGCAGCGTAGGACTTCCTGGCGGGGAGCTGTTTTTT. This encodes CASSVGLPGGELFF.

In its sample, this clonotype was seen a few times. The rearrangement links TRBV7-2 to TRBJ2-7, with 8 positions matching TRBD2. V lost 5 bases and J lost 2; bases outside the gene matches: 11. This CDR3 region has 16 residues. Germline V CDR1 and CDR2: SGHTA, FQGNSA. This CDR3 is CASSLRTSPGPYEQYF. CDR3 nucleotide sequence: TGTGCCAGCAGCCTCCGGACTAGCCCCGGGCCCTACGAGCAGTACTTC.

The sample holds a few counts of this clonotype. V is TRBV4-2 and J is TRBJ2-7; 8 bases align to TRBD2. The germline V gene encodes CDR1 LGHNA and CDR2 YNFKEQ. V shed 2 bases, J shed 0 bases, and the junction held 3 bases outside the gene matches. This CDR3 spans 15 amino acids. CDR3: CASSQMRGVSYEQYF. The CDR3 bases are TGTGCCAGCAGCCAAATGCGGGGGGTCTCCTACGAGCAGTACTTC.

CDR3 in DNA: TGTGCCATCAGTGACCCTTCCTACGAGCAGTACTTC. Residues: CAISDPSYEQYF. The chain carries TRBV10-3 and TRBJ2-7; D is unclear. Per the germline V gene, CDR1 is ENHRY and CDR2 is SYGVKD. Trimming shortened V by 3 bases and J by 1 base, and 4 bases separated the two germline ends. The CDR3 contains 12 residues.

The CDR3 nucleotides read TGTGCCAGCAGTTTAACGTCCGATCAGCCCCAGCATTTT. It is translated as CASSLTSDQPQHF. This chain uses TRBV12-3 or TRBV12-4 with TRBJ1-5, with no clear D. CDR3 length: 13 amino acids. The ends were cut back, 2 bases at V and 5 bases at J, with 7 bases in the middle.

The CDR3 DNA reads as TGCAGTGCTAGACCCCCTAGACAGGGGGCAATGCGCAATGAGCAGTTCTTC. Its protein is CSARPPRQGAMRNEQFF. V usage is TRBV20-1 and J usage is TRBJ2-1, with 10 bases matching TRBD1. Germline CDR1 is DFQATT and CDR2 is SNEGSKA (reference sequence). With V trimmed by 2 bases and J by 6 bases, 13 bases remained unmatched. The CDR3 covers 17 residues.

This clonotype occurred many times. CDR3 sequence: CSVDRVGRGYTF. DNA for the CDR3: TGCAGCGTTGATCGGGTGGGTCGAGGCTACACCTTC. V gene TRBV29-1 combines with J gene TRBJ1-2; D is unresolved. This CDR3 spans 12 amino acids. Germline V gives CDR1 SQVTM, CDR2 ANQGSEA. The V end lost 3 bases, the J end lost 8 bases, and 13 bases lay between the germline ends.